The present TCR beta chain was sequenced within a study of blood T cell repertoires in COVID-19. Background on the study: T cells, B-cell-depleted T cells, or PBMCs supplied cDNA or gDNA.

Per the study methods: Amplifying reference gene primers gave estimates of nucleated cell counts. Sequencing was performed with immunoSEQ multiplex PCR; in TCRdb, only in-frame clones are kept and a portion is missing. That table is the source of V, J and clone size, and D and trimming were worked out from the DNA. The sample includes about 120,000 clones, 85% of them seen just once. This CDR3 comprises 13 residues. Trimming stripped 4 bases from V and 2 bases from J, with 9 bases between. CDR1 and CDR2 (germline): SGHRS, YFSETQ. This receptor was obtained from an older man with active or convalescent COVID-19. The chain recombines TRBV5-1 with TRBJ1-2, with no clear D. The sequencing sample was made of peripheral blood. The CDR3 nucleotides read TGCGCCAGCAGCCCTCAGGCAAACTATGGCTACACCTTC. This translates into CASSPQANYGYTF. The full variable domain, with the rest looked up from reference TRBV5-1 and TRBJ1-2, is KAGVTQTPRYLIKTRGQQVTLSCSPISGHRSVSWYQQTPGQGLQFLFEYFSETQRNKGNFPGRFSGRQFSNSRSEMNVSTLELGDSALYLCASSPQANYGYTFGSGTRLTVV.